These T cell receptor beta chains were read from a single sample in a study of tumor-infiltrating lymphocytes in oesophageal squamous cell carcinoma. In TCRdb, the PCR reads were re-called with MiXCR into one record per CDR3 protein. Among 15,000 to 20,000 distinct CDR3 sequences listed, approximately 40% were seen once. The specimen was esophageal tumor tissue. The receptors were gathered from a male donor with esophageal squamous cell carcinoma. Both conserved end residues are part of each CDR3. The order of the fields is J gene, D gene, V gene, CDR3 protein. D genes are given only for firm matches.

>TRBJ2-3|NA|TRBV28
CASRPWEGANTDTQYF
>TRBJ2-3|TRBD2|TRBV12-3/TRBV12-4
CASSPRLLAGGDTDTQYF
>TRBJ2-2|NA|TRBV7-6
CASSLHTVTGELFF
>NA|NA|TRBV7-8
CASSLGTLSYNEQFF
>TRBJ1-5|NA|TRBV19
CASRSRASNQPQHF
>TRBJ2-1|NA|TRBV6-6
CASSYSDYRNEQFF
>NA|TRBD2|TRBV11-3
CASSLGTSGVYNEQFF
>TRBJ1-2|NA|TRBV19
CASSIADGDYGYTF
>TRBJ1-5|NA|TRBV7-6
CASSPQGNQPQHF
>TRBJ1-5|NA|TRBV7-3
CASSPRHRRYQPQHF
>TRBJ2-7|NA|TRBV5-1
CASSSTSQLSYEQYF
>TRBJ2-1|TRBD2|TRBV19
CASSIQGLAGGKNEQFF
>TRBJ1-1|TRBD1|TRBV6-1
CASSDGTGALVVF
>NA|TRBD1|TRBV18
CASSTYRGGYTF
>NA|TRBD2|TRBV10-3
CAIRIDSGAYNEQFF
>TRBJ1-2|NA|TRBV7-9
CASRPGGANYGYTF
>TRBJ2-1|NA|TRBV7-2
CASSLGVRGQNEQFF
>TRBJ2-3|NA|TRBV11-2
CASSLEARGTDTQYF
>TRBJ2-3|NA|TRBV7-3
CASSQEFTDTQYF
>TRBJ2-5|NA|TRBV24-1
CATSDPGVGETQYF
>TRBJ2-7|NA|TRBV7-3
CASSLEGSEQYF
>TRBJ2-1|TRBD2|TRBV19
CASSTSGLAYNEQFF
>TRBJ2-7|NA|TRBV7-2
CASSQWDGSSYEQYF